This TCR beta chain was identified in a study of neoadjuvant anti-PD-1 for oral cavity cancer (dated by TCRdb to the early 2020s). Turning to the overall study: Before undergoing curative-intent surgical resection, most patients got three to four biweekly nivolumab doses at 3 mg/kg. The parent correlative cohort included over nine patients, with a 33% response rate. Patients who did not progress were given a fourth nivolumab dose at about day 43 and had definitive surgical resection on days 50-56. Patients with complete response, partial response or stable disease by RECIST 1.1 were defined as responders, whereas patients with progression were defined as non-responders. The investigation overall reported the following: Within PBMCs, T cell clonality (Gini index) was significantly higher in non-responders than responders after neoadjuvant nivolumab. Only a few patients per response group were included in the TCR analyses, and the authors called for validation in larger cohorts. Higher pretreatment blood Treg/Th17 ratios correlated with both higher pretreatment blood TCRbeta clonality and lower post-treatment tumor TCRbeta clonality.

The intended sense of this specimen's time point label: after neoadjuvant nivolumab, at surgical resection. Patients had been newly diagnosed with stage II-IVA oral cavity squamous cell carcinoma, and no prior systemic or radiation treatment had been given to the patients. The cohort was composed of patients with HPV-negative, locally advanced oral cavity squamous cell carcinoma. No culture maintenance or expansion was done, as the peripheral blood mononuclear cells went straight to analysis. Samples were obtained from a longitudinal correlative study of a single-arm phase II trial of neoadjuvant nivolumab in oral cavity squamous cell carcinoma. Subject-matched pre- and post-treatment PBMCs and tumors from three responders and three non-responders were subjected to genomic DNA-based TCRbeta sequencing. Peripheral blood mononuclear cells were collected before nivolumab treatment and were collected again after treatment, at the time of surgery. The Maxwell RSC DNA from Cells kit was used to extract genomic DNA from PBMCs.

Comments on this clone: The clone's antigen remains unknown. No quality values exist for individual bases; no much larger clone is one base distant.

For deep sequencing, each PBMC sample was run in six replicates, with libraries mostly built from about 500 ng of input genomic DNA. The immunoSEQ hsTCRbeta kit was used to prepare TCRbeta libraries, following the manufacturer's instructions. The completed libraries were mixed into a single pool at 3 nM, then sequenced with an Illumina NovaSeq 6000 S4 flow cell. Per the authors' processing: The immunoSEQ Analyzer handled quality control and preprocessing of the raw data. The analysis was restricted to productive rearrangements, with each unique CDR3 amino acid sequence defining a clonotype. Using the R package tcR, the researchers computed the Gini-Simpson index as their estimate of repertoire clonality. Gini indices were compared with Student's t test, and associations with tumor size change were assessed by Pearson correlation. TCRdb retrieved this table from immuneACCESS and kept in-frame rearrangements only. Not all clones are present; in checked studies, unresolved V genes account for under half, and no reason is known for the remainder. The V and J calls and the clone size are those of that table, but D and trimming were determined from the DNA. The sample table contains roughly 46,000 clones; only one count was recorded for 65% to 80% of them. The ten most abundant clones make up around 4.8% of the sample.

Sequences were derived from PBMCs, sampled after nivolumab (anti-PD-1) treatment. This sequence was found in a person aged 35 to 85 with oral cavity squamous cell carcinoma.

The CDR3 here reads CASSSLNRDLSGNTIYF. The DNA is TGTGCCAGCAGTTCATTGAACAGGGACCTCTCTGGAAACACCATATATTTT. The V and J segments used are TRBV7-9 and TRBJ1-3; the D segment could be TRBD1, given 6 matching bases. The CDR3 contains 17 residues, cysteine and phenylalanine counted. Only the CDR3 portion is preserved as DNA: 51 bases, with reading frame beginning at the first base. Reading the germline V gene (reference sequence) gives CDR1 SEHNR and CDR2 FQNEAQ. V and J are truncated by 6 bases and 0 bases respectively, leaving an intervening sequence of 18 bases.